This T cell receptor (beta chain) emerged from a study of T cell responses to AZD1222 COVID-19 vaccine. TCRdb's table, derived via immunoSEQ multiplex PCR, lists solely in-frame clones and lacks some. The sample records about 130,000 clones, roughly 87% being singletons. Analyses pooled second doses at about 4 or about 12 weeks. Germline V gene sequence: CDR1 MGHDK, CDR2 SYGVNS. This CDR3 contains 17 residues. The junction had 5 bases not matched to a gene; V was cut back by 0 bases and J by 0 bases. Note on this clone: What it binds is not known.

Study results and limitations: Nearly half of spike-specific TCRs reportedly target unmutated variant regions. Donors were largely white British and mainly female; clonal diversity was possibly underestimated. Following two doses of AZD1222, Spike-specific TCR breadth and depth rose.

V gene TRBV25-1 combines with J gene TRBJ2-1; TRBD1 matches at 7 bases. The receptor was isolated from an adult who received the AZD1222 COVID-19 vaccine. Sequenced here: peripheral blood, sampled 28 days after the second AZD1222 dose. CDR3 sequence (DNA): TGTGCCAGCAGTGAATATCAGACAGGGAGCTCCTACAATGAGCAGTTCTTC. Residues: CASSEYQTGSSYNEQFF.